The 5 T cell receptor beta chains below all came from one sample that was sequenced in a study of blood T cell repertoires in COVID-19. Data came from immunoSEQ multiplex PCR; TCRdb stores just in-frame clones and leaves some out. In the table there are around 120,000 clones, roughly 90% of which are singletons. Sequencing was performed on peripheral blood. The receptors come from an older man who had recovered from COVID-19.

J is TRBJ2-5 and V is TRBV2; TRBD1 agrees at 8 bases. V lost 4 bases to trimming and J lost 1 base; unmatched junction nucleotides: 8. CDR1 SNHLY and CDR2 FYNNEI come from the germline V gene. The CDR3 extends over 16 amino acids. The CDR3 sequence: CASSGQGAPPQETQYF. In DNA form, the CDR3 reads TGTGCCAGCAGTGGTCAGGGGGCCCCTCCCCAAGAGACCCAGTACTTC.

The chain couples TRBV6-5 to TRBJ2-1; 10 positions match TRBD2. Losses at the gene ends were 4 bases for V and 7 bases for J; bases not matched to a gene: 7. Germline assignment: CDR1 MNHEY and CDR2 SVGAGI. The CDR3 covers 15 residues. The CDR3 is CASSSVAGGGNEQFF. The CDR3 nucleotides read TGTGCCAGCAGTTCCGTAGCGGGGGGCGGGAATGAGCAGTTCTTC.

The rearrangement joins TRBV19 to TRBJ2-7, with TRBD1 matching 8 bases. Germline V lookup: CDR1 LNHDA, CDR2 SQIVND (reference sequence). This CDR3 comprises 14 residues. V dropped 6 bases and J dropped 3; count of bases not matched to a gene: 7. Here the CDR3 DNA reads TGTGCCAGTAGCCCGACAGGGGAAAGCTACGAGCAGTACTTC. Translated: CASSPTGESYEQYF.

This clone was picked up a small number of times. The J gene is TRBJ2-1, the V gene TRBV6-2 or TRBV6-3; 8 bases map to TRBD2. Germline-derived CDR1 and CDR2 are MNHEY and SVGEGT. This CDR3 spans 15 amino acids. Trimming at V came to 2 bases and at J to 0 bases, leaving 0 bases not matched to a gene. CDR3 nucleotide sequence: TGTGCCAGCAGTTACACTAGCGGCTCCTACAATGAGCAGTTCTTC. Protein sequence: CASSYTSGSYNEQFF.

The V and J genes are TRBV15 and TRBJ2-5, with D possibly matching TRBD1 (7 bases). CDR3 length: 15 residues. Trimming removed 1 base from V and 5 bases from J, with 14 bases in between. Per germline, CDR1 LNHNV and CDR2 YYDKDF (reference sequence). The DNA of the CDR3 is TGTGCCACCAGCAGAGCCGGAGGGGGCATGGAGACCCAGTACTTC. Its protein is CATSRAGGGMETQYF.